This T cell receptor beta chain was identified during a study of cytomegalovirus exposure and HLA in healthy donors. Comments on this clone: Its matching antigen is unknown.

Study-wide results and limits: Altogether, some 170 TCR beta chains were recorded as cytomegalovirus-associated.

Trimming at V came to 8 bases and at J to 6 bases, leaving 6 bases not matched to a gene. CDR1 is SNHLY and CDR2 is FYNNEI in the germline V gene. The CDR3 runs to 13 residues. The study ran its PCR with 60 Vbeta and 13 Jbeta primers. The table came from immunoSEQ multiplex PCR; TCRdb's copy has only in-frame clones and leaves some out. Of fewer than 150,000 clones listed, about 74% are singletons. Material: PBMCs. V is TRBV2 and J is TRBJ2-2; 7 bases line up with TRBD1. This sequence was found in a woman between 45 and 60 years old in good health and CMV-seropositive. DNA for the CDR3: TGTGCCAGCGCCGACAGGGTCCCCGGGGAGCTGTTTTTT. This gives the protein CASADRVPGELFF.